Shown below are 2 T cell receptor beta chains from a single sample sequenced in a study of liver allograft versus peripheral blood T cells. At the level of the study: Repertoires of T cell receptors in transplanted livers were compared with recipients' peripheral blood repertoires.

One entry per CDR3 protein, called by TCRdb with MiXCR from the reads. The sample includes about 14,000 distinct CDR3 sequences, approximately 22% of them seen just once. The origin of the receptors is a human patient who had a liver transplant. Some of these T cells may belong to the graft donor.

This clonotype ranks as medium-sized. This chain links TRBV6-2 or TRBV6-3 with TRBJ1-1, with unresolved D. Trimming cost V 6 bases and J 7 bases, with 9 bases left between them. The CDR3 consists of 11 residues. Germline lookup yields CDR1 MNHEY and CDR2 SVGEGT. CDR3 in amino acids: CASSPFLEAFF. In nucleotides, the CDR3 is TGTGCCAGCAGCCCCTTCCTTGAAGCTTTCTTT.

In nucleotides, the CDR3 is TGCAGTGCTAGGGAGGTCTATAATTCACCCCTCCACTTT. Translating it yields CSAREVYNSPLHF. The J gene is TRBJ1-6, the V gene TRBV20-1; D ambiguous. CDR3 length: 13 residues. Per germline, CDR1 DFQATT and CDR2 SNEGSKA (reference sequence). Trimming removed 3 bases at V and 3 bases at J, with 6 bases between.